The 3 T cell receptor beta chains below all came from one sample that was sequenced in a study of response to subunit inactivated influenza vaccine. TCRdb recomputed calls from the RT-PCR reads with MiXCR, one row per CDR3 protein. The data contain hundreds of thousands of distinct CDR3 sequences, roughly 13% of them singletons. The sample consisted of PBMCs from blood, taken 40 to 50 days after vaccination. These receptors were collected from a man aged 45 to 65 who received an inactivated influenza vaccine.

This rearrangement joins TRBV29-1 to TRBJ2-3; 8 nucleotides match TRBD1. Germline CDR1 and CDR2: SQVTM and ANQGSEA. This CDR3 is 15 amino acids long. After removal of 4 bases from V and 3 bases from J, the junction contained 9 bases not matched to a gene. CDR3 coding DNA: TGCAGCGTTGCGCGACAGGGGCGTTCAACAGATACGCAGTATTTT. Its translation is CSVARQGRSTDTQYF.

This clonotype was observed at least ten times. The chain is built from TRBV6-6 and TRBJ2-5; weak D call: TRBD1 (6 bases). Germline V gene sequence: CDR1 MNHNY, CDR2 SVGAGI (reference sequence). The CDR3 has 13 amino acids. V was pared by 8 bases and J by 2 bases, with 12 bases between. CDR3 DNA sequence: TGTGCCAGCCAACGGACAGCTCAAGAGACCCAGTACTTC. The encoded protein is CASQRTAQETQYF.

The V and J genes are TRBV2 and TRBJ1-2; no clear D. The V end was cut by 1 base, the J end by 7 bases, with 4 bases between. CDR1 and CDR2 from the germline V gene are SNHLY and FYNNEI. The CDR3 consists of 11 residues. The CDR3 sequence is CASSEEVGYTF. The CDR3 nucleotides read TGTGCCAGCAGTGAAGAGGTTGGCTACACCTTC.